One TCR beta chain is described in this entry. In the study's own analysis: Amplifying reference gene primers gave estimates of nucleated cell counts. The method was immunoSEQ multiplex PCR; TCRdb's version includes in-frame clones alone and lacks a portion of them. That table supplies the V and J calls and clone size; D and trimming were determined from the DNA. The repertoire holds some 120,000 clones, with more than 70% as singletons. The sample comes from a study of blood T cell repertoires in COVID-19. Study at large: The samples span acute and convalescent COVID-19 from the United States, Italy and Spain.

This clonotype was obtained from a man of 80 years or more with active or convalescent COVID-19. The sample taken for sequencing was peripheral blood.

In DNA form, the CDR3 reads TGCGCCAGCAGCTTGATCGGTAGCGGGGAGACCCAGTACTTC. Its translation is CASSLIGSGETQYF. The chain uses TRBV5-1 and TRBJ2-5; 7 nucleotides align to TRBD2. The CDR3 spans 14 residues. J was trimmed by 5 bases and V by 1 base; bases with no gene match: 5. Germline values: CDR1 SGHRS, CDR2 YFSETQ. Combining the CDR3 with reference TRBV5-1 and TRBJ2-5 gives the whole variable domain KAGVTQTPRYLIKTRGQQVTLSCSPISGHRSVSWYQQTPGQGLQFLFEYFSETQRNKGNFPGRFSGRQFSNSRSEMNVSTLELGDSALYLCASSLIGSGETQYFGPGTRLLVL.